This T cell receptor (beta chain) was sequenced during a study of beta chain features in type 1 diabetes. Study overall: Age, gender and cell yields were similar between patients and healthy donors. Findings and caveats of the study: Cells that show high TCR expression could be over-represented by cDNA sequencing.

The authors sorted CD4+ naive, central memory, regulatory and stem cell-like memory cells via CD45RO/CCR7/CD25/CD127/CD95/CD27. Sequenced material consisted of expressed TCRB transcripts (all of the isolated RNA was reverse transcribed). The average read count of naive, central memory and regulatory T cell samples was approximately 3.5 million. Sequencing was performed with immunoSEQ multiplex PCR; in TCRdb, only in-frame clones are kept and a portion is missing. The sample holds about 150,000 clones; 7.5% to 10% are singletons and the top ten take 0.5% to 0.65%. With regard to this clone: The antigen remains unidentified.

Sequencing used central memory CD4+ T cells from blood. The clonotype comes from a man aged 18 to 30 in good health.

CDR3 loop: CASSQDGTSEYNEQFF. The CDR3 region has the DNA TGCGCCAGCAGCCAAGATGGGACTAGCGAATACAATGAGCAGTTCTTC. J is TRBJ2-1 and V is TRBV4-3; 10 nucleotides align to TRBD2. CDR1 and CDR2 (germline): LGHNA, YSLEER. With V trimmed by 0 bases and J by 4 bases, 3 bases remained unmatched. There are 16 residues in the CDR3.